The 19 T cell receptor beta chains presented below share a single source sample, sequenced in a study of Graves' ophthalmopathy and Graves' hyperthyroidism. Amplification of TCR beta CDR3 regions used RNA transcripts. First-round RT-PCR with HTBI primers preceded a second-round multiplex PCR. TCRdb passed the multiplex PCR reads through MiXCR, listing each CDR3 protein once. The table has roughly 220,000 distinct CDR3 sequences, about 47% seen once. Material: peripheral blood. These receptors all come from an adult man with Graves' ophthalmopathy.

About this clonotype: A read error may account for a junction end that differs from germline. The chain joins TRBV10-3 to TRBJ2-7; 10 nucleotides align to TRBD2. Matching the DNA end better, TRBJ2-1 makes the J call doubtful. Germline V CDR1 and CDR2: ENHRY, SYGVKD. The CDR3 covers 16 residues. This CDR3 reads CASSYEPSGSIDEQFF. The CDR3 DNA follows: TGTGCCAGCAGTTACGAGCCTAGCGGGAGTATCGATGAGCAGTTCTTC.

This clonotype showed up just once. A much larger clone lies a single base off, so this may be a read error. The genes are TRBV29-1 and TRBJ1-5; no clear D gene. The germline V gene encodes CDR1 SQVTM and CDR2 ANQGSEA. The CDR3 consists of 13 residues. Here the CDR3 reads CSVEAGLNQSQHF. CDR3 DNA sequence: TGCAGCGTTGAAGCGGGGTTAAATCAGTCCCAGCATTTT.

This clonotype qualifies as medium-sized. The J gene is TRBJ1-1, the V gene TRBV29-1, with D possibly TRBD1 on 5 matching bases. V was pared by 8 bases and J by 5 bases, with 21 bases between. CDR1 is SQVTM, CDR2 ANQGSEA, per germline. This CDR3 spans 14 amino acids. The CDR3 DNA follows: TGCAGCACCATTCTCCAGGGTTGGGGGACTGAAGCTTTCTTT. Its protein product is CSTILQGWGTEAFF.

The chain uses TRBV19 and TRBJ1-2, with D unresolved. CDR1 is LNHDA, CDR2 SQIVND, per germline (reference sequence). Trimming took off 3 bases at V and 0 bases at J, with 8 bases between the two ends. CDR3 length: 14 amino acids. CDR3 sequence reads: CASSMYSPNYGYTF. The CDR3 bases are TGTGCCAGTAGTATGTACAGCCCTAACTATGGCTACACCTTC.

In its sample, this clonotype was seen a few times. The chain carries TRBV19 and TRBJ1-1; TRBD1 might be the D (5 bases). V was cut by 0 bases and J by 5 bases, with 13 bases left in between. Germline V gene data show CDR1 as LNHDA and CDR2 as SQIVND (reference sequence). There are 15 residues in the CDR3. CDR3 nucleotide sequence: TGTGCCAGTAGTATAGAGCAGGGAGGATGGACTGAAGCTTTCTTT. This encodes CASSIEQGGWTEAFF.

J is TRBJ1-2 and V is TRBV7-3; TRBD1 aligns across 7 bases. This CDR3 comprises 14 residues. The germline CDR1 and CDR2 sequences are SGHTA and FQGTGA. The junction had 11 bases not matched to a gene; V was cut back by 5 bases and J by 8 bases. The CDR3 is CASSQDQGVGGYTF. CDR3 coding DNA: TGTGCCAGCAGCCAAGATCAGGGGGTGGGCGGCTACACCTTC.

This clonotype has a handful of counts. It may be a read error: a sequence one base away is much more abundant. The chain joins TRBV15 to TRBJ2-5, with a weak D call TRBD1 (5 bases). The CDR3 sequence is 17 residues long. From germline, CDR1 is LNHNV and CDR2 YYDKDF (reference sequence). CDR3 protein: CATSGRLNRFVQGTQYF. The CDR3 bases are TGTGCCACCAGCGGAAGGCTCAACAGGTTCGTCCAAGGGACCCAGTACTTC.

The gene calls are TRBV5-1 and TRBJ1-1, with 9 bases aligning to TRBD1. After removal of 0 bases from V and 7 bases from J, the junction contained 4 bases not matched to a gene. The germline V gene encodes CDR1 SGHRS and CDR2 YFSETQ. This CDR3 comprises 14 residues. In DNA, the CDR3 is TGCGCCAGCAGCTTGGTTGGACAGGGGAATGAAGCTTTCTTT. Its protein product is CASSLVGQGNEAFF.

This rearrangement joins TRBV27 to TRBJ2-7; D remains unclear. The CDR3 extends over 14 amino acids. Germline CDR1 MNHEY, CDR2 SMNVEV (reference sequence). V lost 6 bases and J lost 3, with 15 bases in between. The CDR3 coding sequence is TGTGCCAGCAGCATCCGAGGACCCCACTACGAGCAGTACTTC. Its protein product is CASSIRGPHYEQYF.

The chain employs TRBV5-1 and TRBJ1-6; D remains unclear. CDR3 length equals 14 residues. Between the trimmed V and J ends, which lost 0 bases and 8 bases, there was a span of 9 bases. Per the germline V gene, CDR1 is SGHRS and CDR2 is YFSETQ. The DNA of the CDR3 is TGCGCCAGCAGCTTGGTGGGCAGCTATTCACCCCTCCACTTT. It codes for CASSLVGSYSPLHF. The complete variable domain, with remaining parts taken from reference TRBV5-1 and TRBJ1-6, reads KAGVTQTPRYLIKTRGQQVTLSCSPISGHRSVSWYQQTPGQGLQFLFEYFSETQRNKGNFPGRFSGRQFSNSRSEMNVSTLELGDSALYLCASSLVGSYSPLHFGNGTRLTVT.

The chain is built from TRBV7-8 and TRBJ2-5; a weak D match, TRBD2 (7 bases). CDR1 is SGHVS and CDR2 is FQNEAQ in the germline V gene. The V end was cut by 7 bases, the J end by 7 bases, with 16 bases between. The CDR3 runs 13 residues. The CDR3 is CASNPRGGRTQYF. The DNA for the CDR3 is TGTGCCAGCAACCCCAGGGGCGGGAGGACCCAGTACTTC.

The chain's CDR3 is CSVVQGGMGREQYF. The CDR3 region has the DNA TGCAGCGTTGTTCAAGGCGGGATGGGAAGGGAGCAGTACTTC. The chain has TRBV29-1 and TRBJ2-7; tentatively, D is TRBD2 (6 bases). CDR1 SQVTM and CDR2 ANQGSEA come from the germline V gene. This CDR3 region has 14 residues. The V and J ends lost 4 bases and 7 bases respectively, with 20 bases between them.

This chain uses TRBV2 with TRBJ2-2; no clear D gene. Trimming left V 6 bases short and J 7 bases short, with 21 bases between. The CDR3 length is 16 residues. Germline V gene sequence: CDR1 SNHLY, CDR2 FYNNEI. CDR3 DNA sequence: TGTGCCAGCAGCTTACAGAGGACCGCAGAACGCGGGGAGCTGTTTTTT. Residues: CASSLQRTAERGELFF.

In the case of this clonotype: A single base separates this from a much larger clone, so it may be a read error. This chain uses TRBV29-1 with TRBJ1-1, with D possibly matching TRBD1 (6 bases). V lost 4 bases and J lost 2, with 8 bases in between. This CDR3 is 12 amino acids long. From germline, CDR1 is SQVTM and CDR2 ANQGSEA. CDR3 protein: CSVVTGNTEAFF. The CDR3 coding sequence is TGCAGCGTTGTGACAGGTAACACTGAAGCTTTCTTT. Full variable domain (remainder filled in from reference TRBV29-1 and TRBJ1-1): SAVISQKPSRDICQRGTSLTIQCQVDSQVTMMFWYRQQPGQSLTLIATANQGSEATYESGFVIDKFPISRPNLTFSTLTVSNMSPEDSSIYLCSVVTGNTEAFFGQGTRLTVV.

This clonotype was recorded at least ten times. This chain joins TRBV5-8 and TRBJ1-1; 8 bases agree with TRBD1. Germline loops: CDR1 SGHTS, CDR2 YDEGEE. The CDR3 is 14 residues long. Trimming cost V 4 bases and J 4 bases; bases outside gene matches: 6. DNA of the CDR3: TGTGCCAGCAGCAGGACAGGGTATGGCACTGAAGCTTTCTTT. It codes for CASSRTGYGTEAFF.

The chain is built from TRBV5-1 and TRBJ1-1; D is perhaps TRBD1 (5 bases). The germline CDR1 and CDR2 sequences are SGHRS and YFSETQ. Trimming stripped 0 bases from V and 0 bases from J, with 9 bases between. The CDR3 contains 15 residues. This CDR3 reads CASSLGQSLNTEAFF. DNA for the CDR3: TGCGCCAGCAGCTTGGGACAGTCCTTGAACACTGAAGCTTTCTTT.

This clonotype was recorded many times. CDR3 sequence (DNA): TGTGCCATCAGCCACGAAGACGGTGTCGGGGAGCTGTTTTTT. Translated, it gives CAISHEDGVGELFF. The gene calls are TRBV10-3 and TRBJ2-2; D ambiguous. Trimming pared 6 bases from V and 7 bases from J, leaving 15 bases between. From germline, CDR1 is ENHRY and CDR2 SYGVKD. CDR3 length: 14 residues.

V gene TRBV20-1 combines with J gene TRBJ2-2; D might be TRBD2 (6 bases). Germline-derived CDR1 and CDR2 are DFQATT and SNEGSKA (reference sequence). Trimming left V 1 base short and J 4 bases short, with 7 bases between. The CDR3 covers 13 residues. As DNA, the CDR3 is TGCAGTGCTAGAGTCGGGGGCACCGGGGAGCTGTTTTTT. Translation: CSARVGGTGELFF.

The chain recombines TRBV7-8 with TRBJ2-3; a weak D match, TRBD2 (6 bases). CDR1 SGHVS and CDR2 FQNEAQ come from the germline V gene. The germline V and J ends were trimmed by 1 base and 6 bases, with 8 bases remaining between them. The CDR3 is made up of 13 amino acids. The CDR3, as DNA: TGTGCCAGCAGCTTAGTCGGAGGGGATACGCAGTATTTT. Its translation: CASSLVGGDTQYF. Filled out from reference TRBV7-8 and TRBJ2-3, the complete variable domain reads GAGVSQSPRYKVAKRGQDVALRCDPISGHVSLFWYQQALGQGPEFLTYFQNEAQLDKSGLPSDRFFAERPEGSVSTLKIQRTQQEDSAVYLCASSLVGGDTQYFGPGTRLTVL.